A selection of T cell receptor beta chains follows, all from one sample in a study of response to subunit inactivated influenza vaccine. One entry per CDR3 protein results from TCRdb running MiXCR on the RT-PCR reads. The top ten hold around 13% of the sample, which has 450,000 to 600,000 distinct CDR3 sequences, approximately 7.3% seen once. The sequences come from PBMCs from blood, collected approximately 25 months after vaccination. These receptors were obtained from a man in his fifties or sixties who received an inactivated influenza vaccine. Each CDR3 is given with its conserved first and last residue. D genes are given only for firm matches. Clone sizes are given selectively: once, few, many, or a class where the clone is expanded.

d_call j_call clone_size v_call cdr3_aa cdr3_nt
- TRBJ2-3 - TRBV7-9 CASSLLTLSDTQYF TGTGCCAGCTCGTTGTTGACGTTATCAGATACGCAGTATTTT
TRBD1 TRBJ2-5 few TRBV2 CASRIGQGEWETQYF TGTGCCAGCAGAATTGGACAGGGCGAGTGGGAGACCCAGTACTTC
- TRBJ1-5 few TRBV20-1 CSAWTPYSNQPQHF TGCAGTGCCTGGACACCTTATAGCAATCAGCCCCAGCATTTT
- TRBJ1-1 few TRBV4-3 CASSQGRGLNTEAFF TGCGCCAGCAGCCAAGGCCGGGGACTGAACACTGAAGCTTTCTTT
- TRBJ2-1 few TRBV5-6 CASSWNPQPHNEQFF TGTGCCAGCAGCTGGAACCCCCAACCCCACAATGAGCAGTTCTTC
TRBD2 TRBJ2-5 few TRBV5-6 CASSPRLAGGPETQYF TGTGCCAGCAGCCCGAGACTAGCGGGGGGGCCGGAGACCCAGTACTTC
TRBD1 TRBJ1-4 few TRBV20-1 CSATQGASSNEKLFF TGCAGTGCCACACAGGGGGCGTCGTCTAATGAAAAACTGTTTTTT
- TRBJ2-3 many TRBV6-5 CASSSSVSSTDTQYF TGTGCCAGCAGTTCTAGCGTTTCTAGCACAGATACGCAGTATTTT
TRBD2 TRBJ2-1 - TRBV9 CASSVGAGGAYNEQFF TGTGCCAGCAGCGTAGGAGCGGGAGGCGCCTACAATGAGCAGTTCTTC
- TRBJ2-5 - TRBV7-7 CASSFFGSETQYF TGTGCTAGCAGCTTTTTCGGGTCGGAGACCCAGTACTTC
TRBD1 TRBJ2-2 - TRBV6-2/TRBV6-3 CASRLTGVIAGELFF TGTGCCAGCCGATTGACAGGGGTTATCGCCGGGGAGCTGTTTTTT
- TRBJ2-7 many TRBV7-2 CASSPKSGNPEQYF TGTGCCAGCAGCCCCAAGTCGGGGAACCCCGAGCAGTACTTC
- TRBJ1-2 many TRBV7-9 CASSLDTGRGYGYTF TGTGCCAGCAGCTTAGATACCGGCAGGGGCTATGGCTACACCTTC
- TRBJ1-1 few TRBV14 CASSQQRETEAFF TGTGCCAGCAGCCAACAGAGAGAGACTGAAGCTTTCTTT
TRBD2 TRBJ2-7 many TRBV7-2 CASGAGGFEQYF TGTGCCTCGGGAGCGGGAGGCTTCGAGCAGTACTTC
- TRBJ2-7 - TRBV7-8 CASSSGHGQYF TGTGCCAGCAGCTCCGGACATGGGCAGTACTTC
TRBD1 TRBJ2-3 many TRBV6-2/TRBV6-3 CASRAGGDTQYF TGTGCCAGCAGGGCAGGGGGAGATACGCAGTATTTT
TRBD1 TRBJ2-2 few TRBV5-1 CASSPPGDSKAGELFF TGCGCCAGCAGCCCGCCTGGGGACAGCAAAGCCGGGGAGCTGTTTTTT
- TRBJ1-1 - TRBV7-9 CASSLGPPLNTEAFF TGTGCCAGCAGCTTAGGTCCCCCCCTGAACACTGAAGCTTTCTTT
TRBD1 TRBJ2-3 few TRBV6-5 CASSYSPGQGTDTQYF TGTGCCAGCAGTTACTCGCCGGGACAGGGCACAGATACGCAGTATTTT
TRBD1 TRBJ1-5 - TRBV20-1 CSAQTRQGYQPQHF TGCAGTGCTCAGACTAGACAGGGCTATCAGCCCCAGCATTTT
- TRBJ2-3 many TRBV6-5 CASSYPLTDSTDTQYF TGTGCCAGCAGTTACCCCCTCACGGATAGCACAGATACGCAGTATTTT
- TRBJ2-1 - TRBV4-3 CASSPAWGEQFF TGCGCCAGCAGCCCGGCATGGGGTGAGCAGTTCTTC